The sequence of this T cell receptor (beta chain) was determined in a study of PD-1 blockade in classical Hodgkin lymphoma (dated by TCRdb to the early 2020s). About the full investigation: Nivolumab dosing was 3 mg/kg intravenously every 2 weeks, continuing until either disease progression or unacceptable toxicity. To define a peripheral blood immune signature of response to PD-1 blockade in classical Hodgkin lymphoma, the study combined TCR beta sequencing with CyTOF. The paper's findings and limits, for the study overall: The study covered only a single clinical trial cohort, and the causes of the repertoire differences, possibly disease activity or prior therapy, were still not defined. Baseline TCR diversity was reported to be lower in newly diagnosed patients than in healthy donors and to be lower still in relapsed/refractory patients. By C4D1, a significant rise was seen in CD4+ TCR diversity but not in CD8+ TCR diversity (p=0.0027 vs p=0.16), and the rise was most apparent among complete responders (p=0.02). Among trial patients, those achieving complete response had baseline diversity similar to that of newly diagnosed patients, while diversity was significantly lower in partial responders and progressors. Lower diversity was seen in patients whose nivolumab began less than 1 year after ASCT, and these patients were left out of later analyses so that immune reconstitution would not confound the results.

Genomic DNA was extracted with the Qiagen DNeasy kit from unsorted PBMCs and from negatively selected CD4+ and CD8+ fractions. Using primers that anneal to V and J segments, immunoSEQ multiplex PCR amplified the TCR beta CDR3 regions. A synthetic immune receptor repertoire was used to minimize amplification bias, and any remaining bias was removed computationally after sequencing. Processing in the source paper ran as follows. Repertoire diversity was quantified as the Shannon entropy index using custom Python scripts. The unsorted, CD4+ and CD8+ repertoires were each analyzed separately, with the exception of combined analyses, where CD4+ and CD8+ sequences were merged in silico. Clonal expansion was defined as at least a 2-fold frequency increase after treatment relative to C1D1, with a pseudocount of 0.5 for undetected baseline clones. Clones with 0 or 1 copy at C1D1 were classified as singleton clones, and clones with 2 or more copies were classified as non-singleton clones. Clones expanded in unsorted samples were annotated as CD4+, CD8+ or unknown by matching protein sequences in sorted samples from the same patient. Wilcoxon tests on paired samples were used to test changes in diversity from C1D1 to C4D1. This immuneACCESS table, as held by TCRdb, lists in-frame sequences with V and J called but not all clones. Of the missing ones, under half trace to an unresolved V gene in checked studies; the others have no known cause. D and trimming come from the DNA, and the V and J calls and clone size come from that table. The table for this sample lists a few thousand clones; 65% to 80% of them were counted only once. The top ten clonotypes cover more than 20% of the sample.

For this clone: Its cognate antigen has yet to be identified. Per-base qualities were not stored, and no clone one base away is much larger.

Taken with the paper, the label for time point translates to: cycle 4 day 1 (C4D1), after more than five weeks of nivolumab. All trial patients had relapsed after autologous stem cell transplantation, with cohorts A, B and C differing in prior brentuximab vedotin exposure. A Miltenyi CD8+ T cell isolation kit was used for magnetic negative selection to purify CD8+ T cells from thawed PBMCs. A total of 50 to 70 patients with relapsed/refractory classical Hodgkin lymphoma made up the trial cohort, and each patient's best overall response was complete response, partial response or progressive disease. Single-agent nivolumab was administered to trial patients in the multi-cohort phase II CheckMate 205 trial. An independent review committee assessed best overall response using the 2007 International Working Group response criteria. Trial PBMCs were collected just before the start of nivolumab (C1D1) and during therapy at cycle 2 day 1 and cycle 4 day 1. Peripheral blood was collected in 8 mL Vacutainer Cell Preparation Tubes, from which PBMCs were isolated by centrifugation and then cryopreserved. Purified CD4+ and CD8+ fractions were prepared only for cases where an additional PBMC sample was available. Magnetically labelled cells were depleted on LS columns in a quadroMACS separator, and the flow-through was collected as the purified fraction.

The CDR3 covers 13 residues, taking in both the cysteine and the phenylalanine. Only CDR3 DNA remains: 39 bases, in frame from the first base. Trimming accounts for 3 bases at V and 4 bases at J, while the number of junction bases matched to no gene is 2. The germline V gene gives CDR1 as SGHRS and CDR2 as YFSETQ. Sequencing was performed on CD8+ T cells from blood, taken before the fourth cycle of nivolumab. This chain joins TRBV5-1 to TRBJ2-7, with 9 bases matching TRBD1. The TCR originated in a human donor with classical Hodgkin lymphoma. The sequence in DNA is TGCGCCAGCAGCTCGACAGGGGGGTACGAGCAGTACTTC. It translates to CASSSTGGYEQYF.